This T cell receptor beta chain was observed in a study of cytomegalovirus exposure and HLA in healthy donors. Notes on the study in general: Donors belonging to an Asian-associated ancestry cluster reportedly showed fewer N-insertions in productive TCRs than the approximately 670-donor mean, according to what a later analysis found. The majority of TCR sequences were rare, yet some public TCRs appeared in many donors. Prior analysis indicated that the majority of TCR beta V segments exhibited productivity approximately 87% or approximately 30% of the time. The listing of roughly 160 TCR beta chains classed them as cytomegalovirus-associated.

The CDR3 sequence is 13 residues long. Germline assignment: CDR1 SGHTA and CDR2 FQGNSA. Trimming took off 3 bases at V and 7 bases at J, with 11 bases between the two ends. PCR involved 60 Vbeta and 13 Jbeta primers. The method was immunoSEQ multiplex PCR; TCRdb's version includes in-frame clones alone and lacks a portion of them. Here the sample spans roughly 86,000 clones, 50% to 75% being singletons. Comment on this clone: Its antigen is currently unknown.

This rearrangement joins TRBV7-2 to TRBJ2-3; D might be TRBD1 (5 bases). This clonotype originated in a young man in good health and CMV-seronegative. The sample comprised PBMCs. The CDR3, as DNA: TGTGCCAGCAGCTTTCCAGACAGAAATACGCAGTATTTT. It specifies CASSFPDRNTQYF.